This T cell receptor beta chain was sequenced during a study of T cell responses to AZD1222 COVID-19 vaccine. Of note for this clone: The target antigen is unknown.

The method was immunoSEQ multiplex PCR; TCRdb's version includes in-frame clones alone and lacks a portion of them. The sample has around 120,000 clones; about 86% are singletons. Study-wide results and limits: Most donors were white British, females outnumbered males, and clonal diversity was possibly underestimated. As reported, nearly half of all spike-specific TCRs target variant regions that are unmutated. No repertoire was sampled before or during the peak T cell response, only after it.

Losses at the gene ends were 6 bases for V and 7 bases for J; bases not matched to a gene: 8. Germline V gives CDR1 MNHEY, CDR2 SMNVEV (reference sequence). The CDR3 has 15 residues. This sequence originates from an adult who received the AZD1222 COVID-19 vaccine. Source: peripheral blood, taken 28 days after the second AZD1222 dose. The chain links TRBV27 to TRBJ2-1, with 11 bases lining up with TRBD1. CDR3 nucleotides: TGTGCCAGCAGCCCGGACAGGGGGCCCTCAAATGAGCAGTTCTTC. This gives the protein CASSPDRGPSNEQFF.